The sequence of this T cell receptor (beta chain) was determined in a study of radiation and T cells in renal cell carcinoma. The V end was cut by 6 bases, the J end by 5 bases, with 15 bases between. The germline gives CDR1 SGDLS, CDR2 YYNGEE. CDR3 length equals 14 residues. The sample's time point: blood 4 weeks post-SBRT, at nephrectomy. Treatment of the sample: 15 Gy SBRT to primary tumor, nephrectomy 4 weeks later. Repertoires were generated with immunoSEQ multiplex PCR, while TCRdb's copy carries only in-frame clones and drops some. In the table there are roughly 82,000 clones, 80% to 90% of which are singletons.

The V call is TRBV9, the J call TRBJ2-1; tentative D call: TRBD1 (6 bases). The specimen comprised blood, sampled from a patient whose treatment included radiotherapy and nephrectomy. The clonotype originates from a woman between 70 and 85 years old with renal cell carcinoma. Here the CDR3 reads CASTEQDRHNEQFF. DNA for the CDR3: TGTGCCAGCACGGAACAGGACAGACACAATGAGCAGTTCTTC.